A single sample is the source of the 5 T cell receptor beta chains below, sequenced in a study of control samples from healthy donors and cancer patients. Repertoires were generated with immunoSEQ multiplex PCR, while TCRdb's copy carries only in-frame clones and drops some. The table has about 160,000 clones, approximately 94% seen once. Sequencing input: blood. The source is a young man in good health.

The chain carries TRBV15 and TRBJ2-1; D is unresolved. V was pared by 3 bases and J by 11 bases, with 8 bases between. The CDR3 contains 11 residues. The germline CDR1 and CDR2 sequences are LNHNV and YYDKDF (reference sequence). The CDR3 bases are TGTGCCACCAGCAGTCTGGGGAAGCAGTTCTTC. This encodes CATSSLGKQFF. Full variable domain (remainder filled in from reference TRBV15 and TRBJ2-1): DAMVIQNPRYQVTQFGKPVTLSCSQTLNHNVMYWYQQKSSQAPKLLFHYYDKDFNNEADTPDNFQSRRPNTSFCFLDIRSPGLGDTAMYLCATSSLGKQFFGPGTRLTVL.

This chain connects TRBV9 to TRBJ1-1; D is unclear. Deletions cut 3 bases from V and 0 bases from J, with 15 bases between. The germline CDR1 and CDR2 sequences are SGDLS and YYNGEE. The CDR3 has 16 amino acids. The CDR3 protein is CASSGSRSQVNTEAFF. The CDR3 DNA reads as TGTGCCAGCAGCGGATCCAGGTCTCAGGTGAACACTGAAGCTTTCTTT.

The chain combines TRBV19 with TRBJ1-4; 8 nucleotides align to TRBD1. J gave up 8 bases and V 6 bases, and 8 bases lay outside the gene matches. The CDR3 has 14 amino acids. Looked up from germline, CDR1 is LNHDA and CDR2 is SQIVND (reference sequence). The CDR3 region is CASSWTGSREKLFF. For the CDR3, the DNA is TGTGCCAGTAGCTGGACAGGGAGTAGGGAAAAACTGTTTTTT.

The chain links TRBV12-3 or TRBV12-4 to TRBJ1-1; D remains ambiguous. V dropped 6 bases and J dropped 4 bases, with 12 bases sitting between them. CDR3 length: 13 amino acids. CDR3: CASSPHESTEAFF. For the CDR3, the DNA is TGTGCCAGCAGCCCTCATGAAAGCACTGAAGCTTTCTTT.

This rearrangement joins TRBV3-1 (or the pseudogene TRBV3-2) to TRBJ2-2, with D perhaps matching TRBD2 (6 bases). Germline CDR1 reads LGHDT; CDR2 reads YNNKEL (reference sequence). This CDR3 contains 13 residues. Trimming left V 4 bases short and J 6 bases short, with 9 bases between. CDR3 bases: TGTGCCAGCAGCCGACGGGAGTCCGGGGAGCTGTTTTTT. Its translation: CASSRRESGELFF.